The 2 T cell receptor beta chains given below trace back to one sample, sequenced in a study of memory CD4+ T cells and cytomegalovirus serostatus (dated by TCRdb to the late 2010s). A FACSAria II was used to sort memory CD4+ T cells, defined as single viable CD3+CD4+CD8-CD45RO+ cells. Receptor amplification or capture employed the immunoSEQ multiplex PCR assay. TCRdb stores this immuneACCESS table with in-frame sequences only. Part of the clones is absent; in the studies checked, under half of the shortfall reflects unresolved V genes, and no reason is known for the rest. This sample has 45,000 to 60,000 clones in its table, and 60% to 85% of those were observed once. Around 1.5% of the sample is taken by the ten largest. Sequenced material: memory CD4+ T cells from blood. Receptor source: an adult in good health and CMV-seropositive.

This clone was observed a handful of times. The CDR3 DNA follows: TGTGCCAGCAGTGTTTTTGGGGGGAACACCGGGGAGCTGTTTTTT. It is translated as CASSVFGGNTGELFF. The chain uses TRBV6-1 and TRBJ2-2; D may correspond to TRBD1 or TRBD2 (5 bases each). Trimming left V 4 bases short and J 1 base short, with 10 bases between. Germline CDR1 and CDR2: MNHNS and SASEGT. The CDR3 covers 15 residues.

The chain carries TRBV5-4 and TRBJ1-2; tentatively, D is TRBD1 (5 bases). Germline assignment: CDR1 SGHNT and CDR2 YYREEE (reference sequence). V dropped 2 bases and J dropped 0 bases, with 17 bases sitting between them. CDR3 length equals 17 residues. CDR3 residues: CASSFDLQSGTNYGYTF. The DNA of the CDR3 is TGTGCCAGCAGCTTCGATCTACAATCAGGGACTAACTATGGCTACACCTTC.